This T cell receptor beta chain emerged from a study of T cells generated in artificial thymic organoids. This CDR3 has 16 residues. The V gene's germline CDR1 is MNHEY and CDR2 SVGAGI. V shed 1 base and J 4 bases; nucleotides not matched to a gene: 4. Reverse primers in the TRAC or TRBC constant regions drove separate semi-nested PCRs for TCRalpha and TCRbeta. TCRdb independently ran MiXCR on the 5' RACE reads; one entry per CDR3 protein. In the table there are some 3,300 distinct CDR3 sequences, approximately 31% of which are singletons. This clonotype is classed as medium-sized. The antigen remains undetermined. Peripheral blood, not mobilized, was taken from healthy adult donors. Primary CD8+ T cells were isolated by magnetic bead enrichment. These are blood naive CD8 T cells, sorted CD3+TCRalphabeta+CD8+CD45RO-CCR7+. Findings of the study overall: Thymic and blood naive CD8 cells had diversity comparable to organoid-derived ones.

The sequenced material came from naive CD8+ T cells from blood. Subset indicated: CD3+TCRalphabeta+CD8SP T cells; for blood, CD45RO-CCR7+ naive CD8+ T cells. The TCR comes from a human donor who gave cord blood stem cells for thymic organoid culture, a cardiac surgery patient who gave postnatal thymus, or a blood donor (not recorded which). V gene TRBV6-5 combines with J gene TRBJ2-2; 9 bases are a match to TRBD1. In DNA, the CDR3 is TGTGCCAGCAGTTACTTCGGACAGGGGAGCACCGGGGAGCTGTTTTTT. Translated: CASSYFGQGSTGELFF.